The 14 T cell receptor beta chains given below trace back to one sample, sequenced in a study of T cell responses to AZD1222 COVID-19 vaccine. Libraries were prepared by immunoSEQ multiplex PCR; TCRdb keeps only in-frame clonotypes and omits some of them. The sample consists of more than 95,000 clones, roughly nine tenths of them appearing once. The material sequenced was peripheral blood, taken 28 days after the second dose of the MenACWY control vaccine. The receptors come from an adult who received the MenACWY meningococcal vaccine as a control.

The V gene is TRBV29-1, the J gene TRBJ1-4, with 10 bases identical to TRBD1. J was trimmed by 10 bases and V by 4 bases; bases with no gene match: 12. CDR1 is SQVTM, CDR2 ANQGSEA, per germline. The CDR3 runs to 15 residues. The CDR3 DNA reads TGCAGCGTTGGCGGTTGGGACAGGGGCGTTGGAAAACTGTTTTTT. It specifies CSVGGWDRGVGKLFF. The full variable domain, its missing parts supplied by reference TRBV29-1 and TRBJ1-4, is SAVISQKPSRDICQRGTSLTIQCQVDSQVTMMFWYRQQPGQSLTLIATANQGSEATYESGFVIDKFPISRPNLTFSTLTVSNMSPEDSSIYLCSVGGWDRGVGKLFFGSGTQLSVL.

The CDR3 region is CATSGVRDSRYQETQYF. CDR3 coding DNA: TGTGCCACCAGTGGCGTACGGGACAGTCGGTACCAAGAGACCCAGTACTTC. The chain carries TRBV24-1 and TRBJ2-5; 7 nucleotides match TRBD1. CDR1 KGHDR and CDR2 SFDVKD come from the germline V gene. This CDR3 is 17 amino acids long. V lost 5 bases to trimming and J lost 0 bases; unmatched junction nucleotides: 11.

This clone was counted a single time. The gene calls are TRBV19 and TRBJ1-1, with D possibly TRBD1 on 6 matching bases. With 3 bases removed from V and 6 bases from J, the gap between germline ends came to 8 bases. Germline V gene lookup returns CDR1 LNHDA and CDR2 SQIVND (reference sequence). The CDR3 has 12 amino acids. Here the CDR3 DNA reads TGTGCCAGTAGTATCGGACAGTCTGAAGCTTTCTTT. This encodes CASSIGQSEAFF.

The chain links TRBV10-3 to TRBJ2-7; 9 bases align to TRBD1. CDR1 ENHRY and CDR2 SYGVKD come from the germline V gene. J gave up 6 bases and V 10 bases, and 13 bases lay outside the gene matches. This CDR3 contains 14 residues. The CDR3 nucleotides read TGTGCCAACGCACCGGGACAGGGTATAGCCGAGCAGTACTTC. Protein product: CANAPGQGIAEQYF.

The rearrangement uses TRBV6-6 and TRBJ2-7; D is perhaps TRBD1 or TRBD2 (5 bases each). Trimming removed 5 bases at V and 7 bases at J, with 21 bases between. Germline CDR1 MNHNY, CDR2 SVGAGI (reference sequence). This CDR3 has 15 residues. The CDR3 region is CASSRGPDSDLEQYF. Written as DNA, the CDR3 is TGTGCCAGCAGTAGAGGGCCTGACAGCGATCTGGAGCAGTACTTC.

The chain combines TRBV2 with TRBJ2-3; TRBD2 aligns across 11 bases. The CDR3 has 20 amino acids. Germline-derived CDR1 and CDR2 are SNHLY and FYNNEI. The V segment lost 0 bases and the J segment 3 bases; nucleotides outside the gene matches: 14. DNA of the CDR3: TGTGCCAGCAGTGAAGCGTCGCCTAGCGGGGGGCCATTCGGAACAGATACGCAGTATTTT. Amino acid sequence: CASSEASPSGGPFGTDTQYF.

J is TRBJ2-7 and V is TRBV7-9, with a possible D match to TRBD1 (6 bases). The CDR3 has 12 amino acids. Germline V lookup: CDR1 SEHNR, CDR2 FQNEAQ (reference sequence). Trimming took 5 bases from V and 12 from J, leaving 17 bases between them. The CDR3 here is CASSGRSPDRYF. CDR3 nucleotide sequence: TGTGCCAGCAGCGGTAGAAGCCCGGACAGGTACTTC.

The chain uses TRBV5-4 and TRBJ2-7; 9 positions match TRBD1. Germline loops: CDR1 SGHNT, CDR2 YYREEE (reference sequence). This CDR3 comprises 16 residues. With 3 bases clipped from V and 5 bases from J, the junction kept 12 bases outside the gene matches. This chain's CDR3 is CASSSRSGQGGDEQYF. The CDR3 nucleotides are TGTGCCAGCAGCTCTCGGTCGGGACAGGGTGGGGACGAGCAGTACTTC.

On this clone itself: A read error may account for a junction end that differs from germline. V and J are TRBV18 and TRBJ2-7, with TRBD2 matching over 8 bases. This CDR3 spans 15 amino acids. Germline V CDR1 and CDR2: KGHSH, LQKENI. CDR3 region: CASSPRGGLGSEQYF. For the CDR3, the DNA is TGTGCCAGCTCGCCACGGGGGGGGCTTGGCAGCGAGCAGTACTTC. The full variable domain, with the rest looked up from reference TRBV18 and TRBJ2-7, is NAGVMQNPRHLVRRRGQEARLRCSPMKGHSHVYWYRQLPEEGLKFMVYLQKENIIDESGMPKERFSAEFPKEGPSILRIQQVVRGDSAAYFCASSPRGGLGSEQYFGPGTRLTVT.

The chain joins TRBV5-1 to TRBJ1-6, with TRBD1 identical over 8 bases. This CDR3 is built from 15 residues. CDR1 is SGHRS, CDR2 YFSETQ, per germline. V lost 0 bases, J lost 9 bases, and 5 bases stayed unmatched. The chain's CDR3 is CASSLGQGSSSPLHF. DNA for the CDR3: TGCGCCAGCAGCTTGGGACAGGGGTCGAGTTCACCCCTCCACTTT.

V usage is TRBV14 and J usage is TRBJ2-3; 7 bases agree with TRBD2. The CDR3 has 14 residues. CDR1 is SGHDN and CDR2 is FVKESK in the germline V gene. The junction had 2 bases not matched to a gene; V was cut back by 3 bases and J by 2 bases. CDR3 residues: CASSQGLNTDTQYF. The CDR3 DNA follows: TGTGCCAGCAGCCAGGGACTAAACACAGATACGCAGTATTTT.

The rearrangement joins TRBV6-2 or TRBV6-3 to TRBJ2-2, with D unclear. Germline V gene lookup returns CDR1 MNHEY and CDR2 SVGEGT. The CDR3 has 14 residues. Between the trimmed V and J ends, which lost 3 bases and 2 bases, there was a span of 7 bases. As DNA, the CDR3 is TGTGCCAGCAGTTATTCCCCAAACACCGGGGAGCTGTTTTTT. Amino acids: CASSYSPNTGELFF.

The V gene is TRBV24-1, the J gene TRBJ1-1; the D is unclear. The length of the CDR3 is 16 residues. Trimming shortened V by 4 bases and J by 3 bases, and 17 bases separated the two germline ends. Germline lookup yields CDR1 KGHDR and CDR2 SFDVKD. The CDR3 nucleotides read TGTGCCACCAGTGACCCACCAACAACGAAAGACACTGAAGCTTTCTTT. Translating gives CATSDPPTTKDTEAFF.

The chain carries TRBV7-3 and TRBJ2-1, with D perhaps given as TRBD1 or TRBD2 (5 bases each). V was trimmed by 5 bases and J by 7 bases, leaving 18 bases between them. CDR1 SGHTA and CDR2 FQGTGA come from the germline V gene. The CDR3 covers 15 residues. The CDR3 region has the DNA TGTGCCAGCAGCCAATCCTCCGGGACCACGAATGAGCAGTTCTTC. Its translation: CASSQSSGTTNEQFF.